What follows describes a single T cell receptor beta chain. This sample is drawn from a study of shared clonotypes between healthy human individuals. The length of the CDR3 is 14 residues. Losses at the gene ends were 7 bases for V and 4 bases for J; bases not matched to a gene: 10. Germline CDR1 reads SGHRS; CDR2 reads YFSETQ. Clones were sequenced by immunoSEQ multiplex PCR, and TCRdb holds only the in-frame ones, with some missing. The sample consists of 740,000 or so clones, 73% of them appearing once. The specimen was memory CD4+ T cells sorted from blood. The sample's subset: CD45RA-negative fraction. The clonotype originates from a woman aged 25 to 39 in good health. The genes are TRBV5-1 and TRBJ2-5; 7 nucleotides agree with TRBD1. DNA of the CDR3: TGCGCCAGCGCTTTAAGGGACAGTACAGAGACCCAGTACTTC. Residues: CASALRDSTETQYF. Based on the CDR3 plus reference TRBV5-1 and TRBJ2-5, the full variable domain is KAGVTQTPRYLIKTRGQQVTLSCSPISGHRSVSWYQQTPGQGLQFLFEYFSETQRNKGNFPGRFSGRQFSNSRSEMNVSTLELGDSALYLCASALRDSTETQYFGPGTRLLVL.